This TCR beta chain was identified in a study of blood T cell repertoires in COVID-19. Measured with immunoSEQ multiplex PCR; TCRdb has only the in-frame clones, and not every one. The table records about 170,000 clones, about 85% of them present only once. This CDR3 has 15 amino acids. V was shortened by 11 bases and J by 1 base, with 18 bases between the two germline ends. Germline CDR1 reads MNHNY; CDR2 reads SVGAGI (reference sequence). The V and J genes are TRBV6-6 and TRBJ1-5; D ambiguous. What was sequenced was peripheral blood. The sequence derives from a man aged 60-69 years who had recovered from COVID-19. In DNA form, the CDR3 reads TGTGCCTCTCGCGGCCTCTCGGGAAGCAATCAGCCCCAGCATTTT. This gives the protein CASRGLSGSNQPQHF.